This TCR beta chain was observed in a study of cytomegalovirus exposure and HLA in healthy donors. Regarding the study as a whole: Specificity for CMV antigens was confirmed in vitro for a few of the CMV-associated chains.

A remark on this clone: Its antigen is as yet unknown.

The primer mix had 60 Vbeta and 13 Jbeta primers. Under the authors' procedure: A later analysis counted approximately 80 million unique TCR beta chains, around 10 million shared. Sequenced by immunoSEQ multiplex PCR; TCRdb stores in-frame clones only, minus some. V, J and clone size derive from that table, while D and trimming were established from the DNA sequence. The table lists tens of thousands of clones, 72% of them singletons, with approximately 20% in the top ten. The V and J ends lost 1 base and 9 bases respectively, with 15 bases between them. Germline-derived CDR1 and CDR2 are SGHRS and YFSETQ. This CDR3 spans 14 amino acids.

Sequenced sample: PBMCs. This receptor was identified in a woman aged 50 to 65 in good health and CMV-seropositive. The chain is built from TRBV5-1 and TRBJ2-3, with a weak D call TRBD2 (5 bases). CDR3 amino acids: CASSLSSLERTQYF. The CDR3 DNA follows: TGCGCCAGCAGCTTGAGCTCCTTGGAGCGGACGCAGTATTTT.